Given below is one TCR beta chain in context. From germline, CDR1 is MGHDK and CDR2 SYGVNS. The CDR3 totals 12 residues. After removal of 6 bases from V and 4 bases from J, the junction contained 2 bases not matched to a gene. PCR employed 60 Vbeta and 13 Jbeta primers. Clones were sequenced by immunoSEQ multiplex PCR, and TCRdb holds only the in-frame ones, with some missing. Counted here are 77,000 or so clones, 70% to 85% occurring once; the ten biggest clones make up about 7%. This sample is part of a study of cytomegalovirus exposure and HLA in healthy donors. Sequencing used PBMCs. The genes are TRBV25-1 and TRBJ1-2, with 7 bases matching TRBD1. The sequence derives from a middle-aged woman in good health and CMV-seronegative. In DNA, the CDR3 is TGTGCCAGCAGGGGACAGCCCTATGGCTACACCTTC. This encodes CASRGQPYGYTF.